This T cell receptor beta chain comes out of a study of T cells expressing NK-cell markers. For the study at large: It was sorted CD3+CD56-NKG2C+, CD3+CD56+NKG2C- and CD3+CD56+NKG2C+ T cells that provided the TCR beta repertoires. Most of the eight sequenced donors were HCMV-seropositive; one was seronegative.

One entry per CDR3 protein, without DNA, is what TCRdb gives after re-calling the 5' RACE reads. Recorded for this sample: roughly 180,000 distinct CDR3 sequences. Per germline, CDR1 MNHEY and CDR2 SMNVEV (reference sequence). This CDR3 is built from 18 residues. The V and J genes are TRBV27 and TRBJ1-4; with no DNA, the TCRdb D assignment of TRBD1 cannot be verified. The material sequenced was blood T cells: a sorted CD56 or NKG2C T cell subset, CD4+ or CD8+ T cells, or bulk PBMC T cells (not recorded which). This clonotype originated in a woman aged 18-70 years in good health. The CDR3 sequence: CASSSRTPSTGLAGKLFF.